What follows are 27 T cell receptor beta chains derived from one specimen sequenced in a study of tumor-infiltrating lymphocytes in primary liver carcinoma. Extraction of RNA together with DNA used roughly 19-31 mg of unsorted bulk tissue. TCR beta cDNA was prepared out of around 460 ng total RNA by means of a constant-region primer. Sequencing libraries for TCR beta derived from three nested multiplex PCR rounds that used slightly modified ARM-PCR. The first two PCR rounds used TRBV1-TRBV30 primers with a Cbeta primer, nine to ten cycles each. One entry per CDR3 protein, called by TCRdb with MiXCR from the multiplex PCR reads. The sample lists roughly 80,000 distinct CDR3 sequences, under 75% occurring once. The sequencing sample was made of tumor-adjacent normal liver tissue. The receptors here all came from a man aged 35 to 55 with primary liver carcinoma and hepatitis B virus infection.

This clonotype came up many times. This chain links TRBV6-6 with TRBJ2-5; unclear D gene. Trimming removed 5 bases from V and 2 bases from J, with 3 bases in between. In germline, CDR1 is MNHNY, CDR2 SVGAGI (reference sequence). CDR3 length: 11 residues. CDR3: CASSPQETQYF. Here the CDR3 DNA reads TGTGCCAGCAGTCCTCAAGAGACCCAGTACTTC.

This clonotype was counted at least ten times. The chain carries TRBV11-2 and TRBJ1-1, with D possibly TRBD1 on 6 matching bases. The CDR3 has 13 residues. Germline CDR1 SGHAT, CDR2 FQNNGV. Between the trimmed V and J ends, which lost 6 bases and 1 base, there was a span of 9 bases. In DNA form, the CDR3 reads TGTGCCAGCAGGAGGGGACAGAACACTGAAGCTTTCTTT. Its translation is CASRRGQNTEAFF.

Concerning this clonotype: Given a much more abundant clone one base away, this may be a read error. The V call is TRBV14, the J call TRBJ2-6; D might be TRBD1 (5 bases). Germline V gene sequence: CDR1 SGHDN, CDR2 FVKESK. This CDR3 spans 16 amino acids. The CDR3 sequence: CASSPTPDPGANVLIF. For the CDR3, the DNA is TGTGCCAGCAGCCCTACTCCAGATCCTGGGGCCAACGTCCTGATTTTC.

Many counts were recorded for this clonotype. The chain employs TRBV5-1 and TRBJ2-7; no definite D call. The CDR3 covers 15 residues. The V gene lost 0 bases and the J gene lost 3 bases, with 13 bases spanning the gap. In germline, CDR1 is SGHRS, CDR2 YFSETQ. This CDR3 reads CASSLEPGAYYEQYF. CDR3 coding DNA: TGCGCCAGCAGCTTGGAACCGGGCGCCTACTACGAGCAGTACTTC.

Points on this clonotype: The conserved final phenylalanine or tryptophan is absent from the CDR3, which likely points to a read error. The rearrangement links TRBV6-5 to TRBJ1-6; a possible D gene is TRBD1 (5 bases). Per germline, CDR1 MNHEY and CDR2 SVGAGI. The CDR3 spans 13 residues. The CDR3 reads CASSGIGDSPLHV. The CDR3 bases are TGTGCCAGCAGTGGGATAGGGGATTCGCCCCTCCACGTT.

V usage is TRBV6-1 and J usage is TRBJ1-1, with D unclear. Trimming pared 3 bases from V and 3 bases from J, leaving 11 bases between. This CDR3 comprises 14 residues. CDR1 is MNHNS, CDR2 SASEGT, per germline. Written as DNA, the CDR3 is TGTGCCAGCAGTGATGGGCAGGTGGACACTGAAGCTTTCTTT. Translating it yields CASSDGQVDTEAFF.

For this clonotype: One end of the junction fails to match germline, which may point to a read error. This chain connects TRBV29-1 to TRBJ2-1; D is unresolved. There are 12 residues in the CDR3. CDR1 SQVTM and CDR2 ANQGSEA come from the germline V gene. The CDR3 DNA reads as TGCAGCGTTAAGGGCCAGAACAATGAGCAGTTTTTC. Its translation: CSVKGQNNEQFF.

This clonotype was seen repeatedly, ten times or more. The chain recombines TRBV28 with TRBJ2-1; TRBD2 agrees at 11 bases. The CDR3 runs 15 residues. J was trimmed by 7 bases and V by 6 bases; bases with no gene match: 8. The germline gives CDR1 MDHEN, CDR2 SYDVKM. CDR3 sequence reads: CASSPLSSGRNEQFF. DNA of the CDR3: TGTGCCAGCAGCCCACTGTCTAGCGGGAGGAATGAGCAGTTCTTC.

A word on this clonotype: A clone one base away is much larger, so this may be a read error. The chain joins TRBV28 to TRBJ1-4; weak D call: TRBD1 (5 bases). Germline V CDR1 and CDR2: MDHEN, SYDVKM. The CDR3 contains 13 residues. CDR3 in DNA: TGTGTCAGCAGTAAGAACAGGAATGAAAAACTGTTTTTT. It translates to CVSSKNRNEKLFF. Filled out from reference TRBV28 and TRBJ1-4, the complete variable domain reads DVKVTQSSRYLVKRTGEKVFLECVQDMDHENMFWYRQDPGLGLRLIYFSYDVKMKEKGDIPEGYSVSREKKERFSLILESASTNQTSMYLCVSSKNRNEKLFFGSGTQLSVL.

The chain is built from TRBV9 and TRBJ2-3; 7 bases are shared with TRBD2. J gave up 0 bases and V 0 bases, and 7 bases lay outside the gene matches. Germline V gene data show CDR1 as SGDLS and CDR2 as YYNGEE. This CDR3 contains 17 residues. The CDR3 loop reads CASSVEAASGSTDTQYF. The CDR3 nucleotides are TGTGCCAGCAGCGTAGAAGCGGCTAGCGGTAGCACAGATACGCAGTATTTT.

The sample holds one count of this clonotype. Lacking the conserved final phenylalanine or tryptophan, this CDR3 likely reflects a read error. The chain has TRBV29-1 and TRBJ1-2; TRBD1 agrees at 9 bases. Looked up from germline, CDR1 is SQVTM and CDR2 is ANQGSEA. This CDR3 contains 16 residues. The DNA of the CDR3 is TGCAGCGTTGAAAAAAGTCAGGGGGACAGGGACTATGACTACACCATC. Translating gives CSVEKSQGDRDYDYTI.

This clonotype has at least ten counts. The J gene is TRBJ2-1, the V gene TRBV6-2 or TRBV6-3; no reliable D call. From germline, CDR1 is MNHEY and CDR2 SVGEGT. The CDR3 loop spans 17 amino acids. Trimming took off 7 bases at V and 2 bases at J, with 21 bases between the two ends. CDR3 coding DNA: TGTGCCAGCACCATGAACCCGGGTAGCAGCACCTACAATGAGCAGTTCTTC. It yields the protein CASTMNPGSSTYNEQFF.

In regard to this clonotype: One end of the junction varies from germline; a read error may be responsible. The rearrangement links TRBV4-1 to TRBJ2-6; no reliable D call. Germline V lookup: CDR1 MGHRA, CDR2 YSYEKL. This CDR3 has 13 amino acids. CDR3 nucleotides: TGCGCCAGCAGCCAAGTTGGTGCCAACATCCTGACTTTC. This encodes CASSQVGANILTF.

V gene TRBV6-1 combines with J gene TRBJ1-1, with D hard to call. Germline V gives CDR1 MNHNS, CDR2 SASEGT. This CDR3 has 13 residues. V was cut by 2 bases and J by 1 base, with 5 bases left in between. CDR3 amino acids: CASSEIGNTEAFF. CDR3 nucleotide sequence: TGTGCCAGCAGTGAAATTGGGAACACTGAAGCTTTCTTT.

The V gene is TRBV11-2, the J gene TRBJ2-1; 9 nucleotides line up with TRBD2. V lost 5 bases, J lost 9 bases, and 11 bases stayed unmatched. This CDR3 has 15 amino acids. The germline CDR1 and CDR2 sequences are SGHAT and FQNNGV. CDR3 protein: CASSPLREGLAEQFF. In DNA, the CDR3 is TGTGCCAGCAGCCCCCTGCGGGAGGGATTGGCTGAGCAGTTCTTC. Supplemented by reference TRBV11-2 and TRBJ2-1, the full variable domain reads EAGVAQSPRYKIIEKRQSVAFWCNPISGHATLYWYQQILGQGPKLLIQFQNNGVVDDSQLPKDRFSAERLKGVDSTLKIQPAKLEDSAVYLCASSPLREGLAEQFFGPGTRLTVL.

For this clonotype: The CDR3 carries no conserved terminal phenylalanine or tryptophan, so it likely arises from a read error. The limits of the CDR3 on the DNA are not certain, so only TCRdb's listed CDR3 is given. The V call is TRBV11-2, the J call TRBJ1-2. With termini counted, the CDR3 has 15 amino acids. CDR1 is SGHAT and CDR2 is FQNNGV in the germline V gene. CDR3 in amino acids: CASSLRQVLGYGYTL.

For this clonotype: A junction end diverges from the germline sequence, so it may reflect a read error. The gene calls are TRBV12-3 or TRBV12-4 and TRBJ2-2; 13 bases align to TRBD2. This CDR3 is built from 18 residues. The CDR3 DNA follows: TGTGCCTCCCGTTCGGGACTAGCGGGATTGACGAACACCGGGGAGCTGCTTTTT. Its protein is CASRSGLAGLTNTGELLF.

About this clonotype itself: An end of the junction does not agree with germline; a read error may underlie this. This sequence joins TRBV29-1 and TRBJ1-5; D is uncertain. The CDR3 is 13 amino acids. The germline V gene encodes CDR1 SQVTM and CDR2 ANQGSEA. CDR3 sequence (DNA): TGCAACGTTGTGAGTAGTGTTAATCAGCCCCAGCATTTT. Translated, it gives CNVVSSVNQPQHF.

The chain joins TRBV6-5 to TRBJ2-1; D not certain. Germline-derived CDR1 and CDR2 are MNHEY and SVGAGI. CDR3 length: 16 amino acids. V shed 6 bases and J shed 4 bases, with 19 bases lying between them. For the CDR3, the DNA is TGTGCCAGCAGCTCACGGGCCCCCGTGGGGTACAATGAGCAGTTCTTC. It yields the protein CASSSRAPVGYNEQFF.

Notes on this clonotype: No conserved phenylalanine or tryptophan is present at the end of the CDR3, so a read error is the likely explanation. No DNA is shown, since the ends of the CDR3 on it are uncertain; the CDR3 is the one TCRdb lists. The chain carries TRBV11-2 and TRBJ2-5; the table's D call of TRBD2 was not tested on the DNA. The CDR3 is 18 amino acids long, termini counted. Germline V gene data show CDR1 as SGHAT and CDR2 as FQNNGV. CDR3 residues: CTSSLARLALGKKETQYL.

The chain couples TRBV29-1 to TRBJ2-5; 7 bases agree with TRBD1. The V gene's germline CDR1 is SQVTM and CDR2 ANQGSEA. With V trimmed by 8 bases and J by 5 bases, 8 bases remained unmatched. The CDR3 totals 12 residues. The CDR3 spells CSLDTGEETQYF. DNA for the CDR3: TGCAGCTTGGATACAGGGGAGGAGACCCAGTACTTC. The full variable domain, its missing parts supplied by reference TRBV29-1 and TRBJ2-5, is SAVISQKPSRDICQRGTSLTIQCQVDSQVTMMFWYRQQPGQSLTLIATANQGSEATYESGFVIDKFPISRPNLTFSTLTVSNMSPEDSSIYLCSLDTGEETQYFGPGTRLLVL.

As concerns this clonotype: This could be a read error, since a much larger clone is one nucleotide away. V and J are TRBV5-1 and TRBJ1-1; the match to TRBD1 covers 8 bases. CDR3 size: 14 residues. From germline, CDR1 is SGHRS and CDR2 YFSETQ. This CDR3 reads CASSLGQGYTKAFF. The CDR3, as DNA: TGCGCCAGCAGCTTGGGACAGGGGTACACTAAAGCTTTCTTT.

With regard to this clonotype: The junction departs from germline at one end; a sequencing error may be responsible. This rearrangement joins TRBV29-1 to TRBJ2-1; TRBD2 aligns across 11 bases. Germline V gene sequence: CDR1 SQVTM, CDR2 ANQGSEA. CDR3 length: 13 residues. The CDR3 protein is CSVTSGKLYEQFF. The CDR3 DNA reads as TGCAGCGTGACTAGCGGGAAGCTCTATGAGCAATTCTTC.

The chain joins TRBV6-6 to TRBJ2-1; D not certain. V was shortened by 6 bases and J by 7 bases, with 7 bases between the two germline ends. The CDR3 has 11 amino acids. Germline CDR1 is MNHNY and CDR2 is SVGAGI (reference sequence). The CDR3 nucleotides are TGTGCCAGCAGCCCGCGGAATGAGCAGTTCTTC. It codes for CASSPRNEQFF.

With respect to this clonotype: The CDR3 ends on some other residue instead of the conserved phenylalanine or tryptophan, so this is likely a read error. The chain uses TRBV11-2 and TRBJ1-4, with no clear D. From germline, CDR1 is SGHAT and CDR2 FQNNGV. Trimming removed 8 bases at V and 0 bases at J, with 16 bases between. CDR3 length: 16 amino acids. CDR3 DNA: TGTGCCAGCCGCCCCGGTATAGCTCCAACTAATGAAAAACTGTTTCTT. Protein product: CASRPGIAPTNEKLFL.

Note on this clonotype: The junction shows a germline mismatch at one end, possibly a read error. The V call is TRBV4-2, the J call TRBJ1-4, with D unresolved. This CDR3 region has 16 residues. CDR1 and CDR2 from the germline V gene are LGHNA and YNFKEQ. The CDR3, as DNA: TGTGCCAGCAGCCAAAATTCTCAGCTGCCCAATGAGAAACTGTTTTTT. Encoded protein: CASSQNSQLPNEKLFF.

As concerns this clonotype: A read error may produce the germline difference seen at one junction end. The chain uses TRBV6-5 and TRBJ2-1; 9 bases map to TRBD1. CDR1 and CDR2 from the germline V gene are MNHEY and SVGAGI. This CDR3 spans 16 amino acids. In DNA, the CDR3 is TGTGCCAGCAGTTACTCGACAGGGGGTCCGATAAAAGAGCAGCTCTTC. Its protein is CASSYSTGGPIKEQLF.